Listed below are T cell receptor beta chains from one sample, sequenced in a study of blood T cell repertoires in COVID-19. The repertoire was sequenced with immunoSEQ multiplex PCR; TCRdb's copy has only in-frame clones and lacks some. The sample includes 85,000 to 90,000 clones, 80% to 85% seen only once; the top ten take approximately 15%. Sample: peripheral blood. The origin of the receptors is a woman older than 75 with active or convalescent COVID-19. Each CDR3 is given with its conserved first and last residue. The order of the fields is J gene, clone size, V gene, D gene, CDR3 DNA, CDR3 protein. D genes are given only for firm matches. Clone size is shown for a subset of rows, as once, few, many or a class of expanded clone.

j_call: TRBJ1-2
clone_size: few
v_call: TRBV4-2
d_call: NA
cdr3_nt: TGTGCCAGCAGCCAAGGGATGCAGGGCCATGGCTACACCTTC
cdr3_aa: CASSQGMQGHGYTF

j_call: TRBJ1-5
clone_size: NA
v_call: TRBV30
d_call: TRBD1
cdr3_nt: TGTGCCTGGAGTGGGACAGGGAACCAGCCCCAGCATTTT
cdr3_aa: CAWSGTGNQPQHF

j_call: TRBJ2-1
clone_size: NA
v_call: TRBV19
d_call: NA
cdr3_nt: TGTGCCAGTGCACTGGAGCTAGCTGACTACAATGAGCAGTTCTTC
cdr3_aa: CASALELADYNEQFF

j_call: TRBJ1-4
clone_size: NA
v_call: TRBV11-2
d_call: TRBD1
cdr3_nt: TGTGCCAGCAGCTCCGGGACAGGGGCAACTAATGAAAAACTGTTTTTT
cdr3_aa: CASSSGTGATNEKLFF

j_call: TRBJ2-5
clone_size: NA
v_call: TRBV10-3
d_call: TRBD1
cdr3_nt: TGTGCCATCAGTGACTCTAACCAGGGGGTAGGGGAGACCCAGTACTTC
cdr3_aa: CAISDSNQGVGETQYF

j_call: TRBJ1-1
clone_size: NA
v_call: TRBV5-1
d_call: NA
cdr3_nt: TGCGCCAGCAGCTTAGAGATCATGAACACTGAAGCTTTCTTT
cdr3_aa: CASSLEIMNTEAFF

j_call: TRBJ2-7
clone_size: NA
v_call: TRBV30
d_call: TRBD2
cdr3_nt: TGTGCCTGGAGTTCGGGGGGGGCCCGCTACGAGCAGTACTTC
cdr3_aa: CAWSSGGARYEQYF

j_call: TRBJ2-1
clone_size: NA
v_call: TRBV2
d_call: NA
cdr3_nt: TGTGCCAGCAGGCAGGGTCAGTACAATGAGCAGTTCTTC
cdr3_aa: CASRQGQYNEQFF

j_call: TRBJ1-2
clone_size: NA
v_call: TRBV3-1/TRBV3-2
d_call: NA
cdr3_nt: TGTGCCAGCAGCCAAAGCCAGCGAGCTAACTATGGCTACACCTTC
cdr3_aa: CASSQSQRANYGYTF

j_call: TRBJ1-4
clone_size: NA
v_call: TRBV5-1
d_call: NA
cdr3_nt: TGCGCCAGCAGCTTGGCCCGGGGGGACTCAAAGGCTGAAACTAATGAAAAACTGTTTTTT
cdr3_aa: CASSLARGDSKAETNEKLFF

j_call: TRBJ2-2
clone_size: NA
v_call: TRBV11-1
d_call: TRBD1
cdr3_nt: TGTGCCAGCAGCTTGGACAGGGGAACCGGGGAGCTGTTTTTT
cdr3_aa: CASSLDRGTGELFF

j_call: TRBJ1-2
clone_size: NA
v_call: TRBV24-1
d_call: NA
cdr3_nt: TGTGCCACCAGTGGCGGTGGTGGCTACACCTTC
cdr3_aa: CATSGGGGYTF

j_call: TRBJ1-5
clone_size: once
v_call: TRBV19
d_call: TRBD1
cdr3_nt: TGTGCCAGTGGGAAGGGGGCTCAGCCCCAGCATTTT
cdr3_aa: CASGKGAQPQHF

j_call: TRBJ2-1
clone_size: NA
v_call: TRBV11-2
d_call: NA
cdr3_nt: TGTGCCAGCAGCTTCGGTGTCCCCGAGCAGTTCTTC
cdr3_aa: CASSFGVPEQFF

j_call: TRBJ1-3
clone_size: NA
v_call: TRBV7-9
d_call: NA
cdr3_nt: TGTGCCAGCAGCCCCTCGACAGAACACTCTGGAAACACCATATATTTT
cdr3_aa: CASSPSTEHSGNTIYF

j_call: TRBJ1-4
clone_size: NA
v_call: TRBV7-3
d_call: NA
cdr3_nt: TGTGCCAGCAGCGTCACTAGTAATGAAAAACTGTTTTTT
cdr3_aa: CASSVTSNEKLFF

j_call: TRBJ1-3
clone_size: NA
v_call: TRBV14
d_call: TRBD1
cdr3_nt: TGTGCCAGCAGCCCCCAACCGACAGGGAACACCATATATTTT
cdr3_aa: CASSPQPTGNTIYF

j_call: TRBJ1-2
clone_size: few
v_call: TRBV5-6
d_call: NA
cdr3_nt: TGTGCCAGCACCCCCGGGGGAGGAAATGGCTACACCTTC
cdr3_aa: CASTPGGGNGYTF

j_call: TRBJ1-2
clone_size: NA
v_call: TRBV24-1
d_call: TRBD1
cdr3_nt: TGTGCCACCAGTGATTTGCACGGAGCAGGGGGCGAAAACTATGGCTACACCTTC
cdr3_aa: CATSDLHGAGGENYGYTF

j_call: TRBJ1-5
clone_size: NA
v_call: TRBV19
d_call: TRBD1
cdr3_nt: TGTGCCAGTAGTAAACGACAGGGCGCAGGGGGCAATCAGCCCCAGCATTTT
cdr3_aa: CASSKRQGAGGNQPQHF

j_call: TRBJ1-1
clone_size: few
v_call: TRBV7-6
d_call: NA
cdr3_nt: TGTGCCAGCAGCCCAAGACGGGGGTTGGGGAACACTGAAGCTTTCTTT
cdr3_aa: CASSPRRGLGNTEAFF

j_call: TRBJ2-5
clone_size: NA
v_call: TRBV19
d_call: NA
cdr3_nt: TGTGCCAGCTCTCTCTCCCCGGGACAAGAGACCCAGTACTTC
cdr3_aa: CASSLSPGQETQYF

j_call: TRBJ1-2
clone_size: NA
v_call: TRBV19
d_call: NA
cdr3_nt: TGTGCCACAATCGGGACTGTCTATGGCTACACCTTC
cdr3_aa: CATIGTVYGYTF

j_call: TRBJ2-3
clone_size: NA
v_call: TRBV29-1
d_call: TRBD2
cdr3_nt: TGCAGCGGGCGGCTAGCGGGAGCAAGCGATACGCAGTATTTT
cdr3_aa: CSGRLAGASDTQYF

j_call: TRBJ2-7
clone_size: NA
v_call: TRBV27
d_call: TRBD1
cdr3_nt: TGTGCCAGCAGTAAGAGAGGACAGGGTTCCTCCTACGAGCAGTACTTC
cdr3_aa: CASSKRGQGSSYEQYF

j_call: TRBJ1-4
clone_size: NA
v_call: TRBV4-3
d_call: NA
cdr3_nt: TGCGCCAGCAGCCAAGTGGTCGTAGTCGTAAATGAACTGTTTTTT
cdr3_aa: CASSQVVVVVNELFF

j_call: TRBJ1-6
clone_size: once
v_call: TRBV10-1
d_call: TRBD1
cdr3_nt: TGCGCCAGCCAGGACAGGGCGAGCTCCTATAATTCACCCCTCCACTTT
cdr3_aa: CASQDRASSYNSPLHF

j_call: TRBJ1-4
clone_size: NA
v_call: TRBV5-1
d_call: NA
cdr3_nt: TGCGCCAGCAGCTTGGATGGTTGGGCAGAGAATAATGAAAAACTGTTTTTT
cdr3_aa: CASSLDGWAENNEKLFF

j_call: TRBJ2-1
clone_size: NA
v_call: TRBV11-3
d_call: TRBD2
cdr3_nt: TGTGCCAGCAGCTTAGGCTGGGCTAGCGGGGGATCCTACAATGAGCAGTTCTTC
cdr3_aa: CASSLGWASGGSYNEQFF

j_call: TRBJ2-2
clone_size: NA
v_call: TRBV28
d_call: NA
cdr3_nt: TGTGCCAGCAGTACGACAGGTACCGGGGAGCTGTTTTTT
cdr3_aa: CASSTTGTGELFF

j_call: TRBJ1-5
clone_size: NA
v_call: TRBV18
d_call: NA
cdr3_nt: TGTGCCAGCTCAGGGGCAAGGGGCAATCAGCCCCAGCATTTT
cdr3_aa: CASSGARGNQPQHF

j_call: TRBJ2-1
clone_size: NA
v_call: TRBV6-5
d_call: NA
cdr3_nt: TGTGCCAGCAGGGCAACTAGTGATGAGCAGTTCTTC
cdr3_aa: CASRATSDEQFF

j_call: TRBJ2-7
clone_size: once
v_call: TRBV14
d_call: TRBD1
cdr3_nt: TGTGCCAGCAGCCAGGCGACAGGGGCGATCTACGAGCAGTACTTC
cdr3_aa: CASSQATGAIYEQYF

j_call: TRBJ2-1
clone_size: NA
v_call: TRBV3-1/TRBV3-2
d_call: TRBD2
cdr3_nt: TGTGCCAGCAGCCAAGAGCTAGCGGGGGACAATGAGCAGTTCTTC
cdr3_aa: CASSQELAGDNEQFF

j_call: TRBJ2-2
clone_size: once
v_call: TRBV5-1
d_call: NA
cdr3_nt: TGCGCCAGCAGCTTGGACGGGGGAGCGGTCACCGGGGAGCTGTTTTTT
cdr3_aa: CASSLDGGAVTGELFF

j_call: TRBJ2-5
clone_size: NA
v_call: TRBV2
d_call: TRBD1
cdr3_nt: TGTGCCAGCCAACAGGGGGTGGGGGAGACCCAGTACTTC
cdr3_aa: CASQQGVGETQYF

j_call: TRBJ1-5
clone_size: few
v_call: TRBV29-1
d_call: NA
cdr3_nt: TGCAGCGTTGGAGAAAACAGGGACCAGCCCCAGCATTTT
cdr3_aa: CSVGENRDQPQHF

j_call: TRBJ2-7
clone_size: NA
v_call: TRBV7-9
d_call: NA
cdr3_nt: TGTGCCAGCAGCTTGGACGCCGGGGCGGGGGCCGAGCAGTACTTC
cdr3_aa: CASSLDAGAGAEQYF

j_call: TRBJ1-6
clone_size: NA
v_call: TRBV6-6
d_call: TRBD1
cdr3_nt: TGTGCCAGCAGTTATAGACAGGGGGCGGGTAATTCACCCCTCCACTTT
cdr3_aa: CASSYRQGAGNSPLHF

j_call: TRBJ2-7
clone_size: NA
v_call: TRBV11-1
d_call: NA
cdr3_nt: TGTGCCAGCAGCTTAGGGGGCGAGGACGAGCAGTACTTC
cdr3_aa: CASSLGGEDEQYF

j_call: TRBJ2-7
clone_size: NA
v_call: TRBV6-2/TRBV6-3
d_call: NA
cdr3_nt: TGTGCCAGCAGTTGGGGGGGCGGCGGTGGATACGAGCAGTACTTC
cdr3_aa: CASSWGGGGGYEQYF

j_call: TRBJ1-1
clone_size: NA
v_call: TRBV7-3
d_call: TRBD1
cdr3_nt: TGTGCCAGCAGCTTAAAAGACAGGGCGAACACTGAAGCTTTCTTT
cdr3_aa: CASSLKDRANTEAFF

j_call: TRBJ2-7
clone_size: NA
v_call: TRBV6-6
d_call: NA
cdr3_nt: TGTGCCAGCAGCCGAAACAGCTACGAGCAGTACTTC
cdr3_aa: CASSRNSYEQYF

j_call: TRBJ2-3
clone_size: NA
v_call: TRBV7-6
d_call: NA
cdr3_nt: TGTGCCAGCAGCGAGACCCCTAGTAGCGCAGATACGCAGTATTTT
cdr3_aa: CASSETPSSADTQYF

j_call: TRBJ2-3
clone_size: NA
v_call: TRBV12-5
d_call: NA
cdr3_nt: TGTGCTAGTGGCAGGAGGGGCAGGGTGGCAGATACGCAGTATTTT
cdr3_aa: CASGRRGRVADTQYF

j_call: TRBJ1-1
clone_size: few
v_call: TRBV2
d_call: NA
cdr3_nt: TGTGCCAGCAGTACCCCGGGGGGTAGGAACACTGAAGCTTTCTTT
cdr3_aa: CASSTPGGRNTEAFF

j_call: TRBJ1-3
clone_size: few
v_call: TRBV11-2
d_call: TRBD1
cdr3_nt: TGTGCCAGCAGCCGGGACAGAATCTCTGGAAACACCATATATTTT
cdr3_aa: CASSRDRISGNTIYF

j_call: TRBJ2-7
clone_size: NA
v_call: TRBV6-2/TRBV6-3
d_call: TRBD1
cdr3_nt: TGTGCCAGCAGTCAACAGGGGTACGAGCAGTACTTC
cdr3_aa: CASSQQGYEQYF

j_call: TRBJ2-5
clone_size: NA
v_call: TRBV18
d_call: TRBD2
cdr3_nt: TGTGCCAGCTCACCTGGGCTAGCGGGAGACCAAGAGACCCAGTACTTC
cdr3_aa: CASSPGLAGDQETQYF

j_call: TRBJ1-1
clone_size: NA
v_call: TRBV6-2/TRBV6-3
d_call: NA
cdr3_nt: TGTGCCAGCAGTACACTGCAATGGGGAGGGACTGAAGCTTTCTTT
cdr3_aa: CASSTLQWGGTEAFF

j_call: TRBJ2-7
clone_size: NA
v_call: TRBV2
d_call: TRBD1
cdr3_nt: TGTGCCAGCAGCCCACCGGGACAGGGATACTACGAGCAGTACTTC
cdr3_aa: CASSPPGQGYYEQYF

j_call: TRBJ1-2
clone_size: NA
v_call: TRBV29-1
d_call: TRBD1
cdr3_nt: TGCAGGGCAGGGGGGGGCTACACCTTC
cdr3_aa: CRAGGGYTF

j_call: TRBJ2-4
clone_size: NA
v_call: TRBV3-1/TRBV3-2
d_call: NA
cdr3_nt: TGTGCCAGCAGCCGCCCAGGGGAAAACATTCAGTACTTC
cdr3_aa: CASSRPGENIQYF

j_call: TRBJ1-2
clone_size: NA
v_call: TRBV28
d_call: NA
cdr3_nt: TGTGCCAGCAGTTCCCAGCCTGACAGCTATGGCTACACCTTC
cdr3_aa: CASSSQPDSYGYTF

j_call: TRBJ1-5
clone_size: few
v_call: TRBV7-9
d_call: NA
cdr3_nt: TGTGCCAGCAGCTTAGAAGCCGACAGTTATAGCAATCAGCCCCAGCATTTT
cdr3_aa: CASSLEADSYSNQPQHF

j_call: TRBJ2-2
clone_size: few
v_call: TRBV28
d_call: NA
cdr3_nt: TGTGCCAGCAGTTCCTCCACCGGGGAGCTGTTTTTT
cdr3_aa: CASSSSTGELFF

j_call: TRBJ2-4
clone_size: NA
v_call: TRBV5-1
d_call: NA
cdr3_nt: TGCGCCAGCAGCTCGGGTCGGCGAGACGGGGGTGCAGAAAACATTCAGTACTTC
cdr3_aa: CASSSGRRDGGAENIQYF